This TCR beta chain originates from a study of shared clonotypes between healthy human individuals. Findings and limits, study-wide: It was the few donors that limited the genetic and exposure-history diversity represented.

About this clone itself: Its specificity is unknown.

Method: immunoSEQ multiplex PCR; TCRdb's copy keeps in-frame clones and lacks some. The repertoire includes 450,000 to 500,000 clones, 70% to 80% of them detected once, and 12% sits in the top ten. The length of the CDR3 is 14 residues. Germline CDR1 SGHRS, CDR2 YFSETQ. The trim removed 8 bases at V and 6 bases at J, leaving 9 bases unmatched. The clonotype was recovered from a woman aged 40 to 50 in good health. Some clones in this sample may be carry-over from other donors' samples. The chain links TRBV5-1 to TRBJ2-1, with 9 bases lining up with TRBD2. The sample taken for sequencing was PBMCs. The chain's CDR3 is CASFSGSGVNEQFF. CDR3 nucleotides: TGCGCCAGTTTTAGCGGGAGCGGGGTCAATGAGCAGTTCTTC.